The present T cell receptor (beta chain) was sequenced within a study of OX40 agonist ivuxolimab in advanced cancers. Overall study results and limits: Low normalized clonal expansion also occurred in some nonresponding patients.

Profiling relied on immunoSEQ multiplex PCR, and the TCRdb table lists in-frame clones only, not all of them. Here the sample spans about 82,000 clones, more than 85% being singletons. For this clone: Antigen: not known.

This sequence originates from an adult with an advanced solid tumor such as melanoma, head and neck, liver or kidney cancer. The sample here was CD4+ or CD8+ T cells sorted from blood, taken in a trial of the OX40 agonist ivuxolimab.

The CDR3 DNA is TGCGCCAGCAGCCAAGGAAGGGTCTCAAAGGAGACCCAGTACTTC. Amino acids: CASSQGRVSKETQYF. V is TRBV4-1 and J is TRBJ2-5; D is undetermined. The CDR3 loop spans 15 amino acids. The germline CDR1 and CDR2 sequences are MGHRA and YSYEKL. Trimming left V 1 base short and J 5 bases short, with 14 bases between.